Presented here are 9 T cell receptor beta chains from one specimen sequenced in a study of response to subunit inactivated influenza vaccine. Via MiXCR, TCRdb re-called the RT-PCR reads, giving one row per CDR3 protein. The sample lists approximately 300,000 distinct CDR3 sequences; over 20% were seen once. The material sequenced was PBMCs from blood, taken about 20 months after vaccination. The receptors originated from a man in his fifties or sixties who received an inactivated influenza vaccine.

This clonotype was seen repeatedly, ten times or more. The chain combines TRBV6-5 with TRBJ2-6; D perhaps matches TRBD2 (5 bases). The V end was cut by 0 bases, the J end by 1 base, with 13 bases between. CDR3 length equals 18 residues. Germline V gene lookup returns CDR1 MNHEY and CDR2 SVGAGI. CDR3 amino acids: CASSYSDGRRSGANVLTF. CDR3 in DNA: TGTGCCAGCAGTTACTCGGACGGCAGGAGGTCTGGGGCCAACGTCCTGACTTTC.

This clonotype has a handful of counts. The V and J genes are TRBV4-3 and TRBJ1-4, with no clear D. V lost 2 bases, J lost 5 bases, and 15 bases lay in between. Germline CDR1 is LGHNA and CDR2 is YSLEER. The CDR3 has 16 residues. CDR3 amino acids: CASSQLRLKRNEKLFF. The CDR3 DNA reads TGCGCCAGCAGCCAACTAAGACTCAAAAGAAATGAAAAACTGTTTTTT.

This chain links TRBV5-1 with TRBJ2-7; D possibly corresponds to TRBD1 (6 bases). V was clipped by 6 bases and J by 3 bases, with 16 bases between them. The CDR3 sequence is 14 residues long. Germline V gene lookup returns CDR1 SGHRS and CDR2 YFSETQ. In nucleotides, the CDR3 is TGCGCCAGCACGTCAGGGACAAGCGGCTACGAGCAGTACTTC. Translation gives CASTSGTSGYEQYF.

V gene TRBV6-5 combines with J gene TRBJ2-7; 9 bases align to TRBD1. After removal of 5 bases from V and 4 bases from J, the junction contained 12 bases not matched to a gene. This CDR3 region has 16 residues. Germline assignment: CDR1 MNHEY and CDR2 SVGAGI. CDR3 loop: CASSNLPGTGSYEQYF. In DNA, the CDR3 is TGTGCCAGCAGTAACCTGCCCGGGACAGGGTCTTACGAGCAGTACTTC.

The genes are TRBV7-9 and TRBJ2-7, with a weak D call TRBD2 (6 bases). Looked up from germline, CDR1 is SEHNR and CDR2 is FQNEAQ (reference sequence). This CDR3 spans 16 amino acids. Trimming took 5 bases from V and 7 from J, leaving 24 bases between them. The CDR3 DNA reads TGTGCCAGCAGCCGGCCCGTCGGCAGCGGGCTGGGTGAGCAGTACTTC. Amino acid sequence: CASSRPVGSGLGEQYF.

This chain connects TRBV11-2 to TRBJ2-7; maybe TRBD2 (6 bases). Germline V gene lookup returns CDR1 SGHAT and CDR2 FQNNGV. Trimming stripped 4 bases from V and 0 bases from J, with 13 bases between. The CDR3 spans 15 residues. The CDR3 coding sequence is TGTGCCAGCAGCTCGCCGGGGGTCTCCTCCTACGAGCAGTACTTC. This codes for CASSSPGVSSYEQYF.

This chain's CDR3 is CASSGTTAEGYTF. CDR3 DNA: TGTGCCAGCAGTGGCACGACAGCGGAGGGCTACACCTTC. V usage is TRBV6-1 and J usage is TRBJ1-2; tentative D call: TRBD1 (5 bases). Trimming stripped 4 bases from V and 8 bases from J, with 14 bases between. The germline gives CDR1 MNHNS, CDR2 SASEGT. CDR3 length equals 13 residues.

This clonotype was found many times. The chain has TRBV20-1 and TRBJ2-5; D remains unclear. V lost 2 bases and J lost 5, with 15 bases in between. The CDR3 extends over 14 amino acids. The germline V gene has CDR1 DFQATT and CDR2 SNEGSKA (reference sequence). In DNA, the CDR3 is TGCAGTGCTAGACGAGGCAGTGCAGAGGAGACCCAGTACTTC. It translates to CSARRGSAEETQYF.

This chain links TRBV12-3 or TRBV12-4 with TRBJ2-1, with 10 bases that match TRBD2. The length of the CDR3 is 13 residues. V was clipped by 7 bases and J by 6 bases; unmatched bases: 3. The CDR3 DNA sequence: TGTGCCAGCACGAGCGGGGGGGCCAATGAGCAGTTCTTC. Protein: CASTSGGANEQFF.